The clone carrying this T cell receptor beta chain was counted a few times. Its antigen is as yet unknown. The germline gives CDR1 MNHNS, CDR2 SASEGT. This CDR3 has 13 residues. Trimming removed 7 bases from V and 6 bases from J; junction bases left unmatched: 3. These data are taken from a study of response to subunit inactivated influenza vaccine. Overall study findings and caveats: Authors suggested few new T cells are recruited by each seasonal influenza vaccination.

TCRdb called the RT-PCR reads again in MiXCR, with one record for every CDR3 protein. The sample contains 150,000 to 200,000 distinct CDR3 sequences, approximately 12% of which appear only once. The data also belong to a second study, concerning T cells expressing NK-cell markers. That paper notes: The cDNA for TCR beta came from 5'RACE template switching with UMIs. CD8+ T cells in over 5 donors included dominant NKG2C+ clonotypes at about 1.0-7.5%.

Sequenced here: CD8+ T cells sorted from PBMCs, sampled about 12 days after vaccination. This rearrangement joins TRBV6-1 to TRBJ1-6, with 7 bases that match TRBD1. This TCR was recovered from a man aged 50 or older who received an inactivated influenza vaccine. CDR3 nucleotide sequence: TGTGCCAGCAACCGGGACAGTAATTCACCCCTCCACTTT. It codes for CASNRDSNSPLHF.